This TCR beta chain appears in the sequencing data of a study of response to subunit inactivated influenza vaccine (dated by TCRdb to 2016 to 2018). Regarding the study in general: Deep quantitative T cell receptor repertoire profiling was used in the study to track responses to a trivalent subunit inactivated influenza vaccine. General study outcomes and caveats: It was suggested by the authors that each seasonal influenza vaccination may recruit only a limited number of new T cells.

This clonotype turned up a few times. Its antigen is not yet known. Base qualities are not at hand, and no much larger clone is one base apart. The germline V gene provides CDR1 MDHEN and CDR2 SYDVKM. At the junction V is shortened by 0 bases and J by 5 bases, with 1 base in between. The CDR3, cysteine through phenylalanine, is 11 amino acids long. Only the CDR3 DNA stays, 33 bases, in frame from base 1. Library construction relied on RT-PCR. TCRdb records Illumina HiSeq 2500 as the sequencer. TCRdb redid the processing of the public reads, applying fastp at Q25 and MiXCR, and retained in-frame beta chains. Records with the same CDR3 protein are collapsed into one entry carrying the most frequent genes and DNA. This sample holds about 700,000 distinct CDR3 sequences; 14% were observed only once. The biggest ten clones account for 6.5% to 8.5% of the sample.

This chain is built from TRBV28 and TRBJ1-1; too little of a D gene remains to name it. The input for sequencing was PBMCs from blood, taken 14 days before vaccination. The sequence came from a man aged 50-59 years who received an inactivated influenza vaccine. Donor details come from another sample of the same person, matched by shared clones. The DNA reads TGTGCCAGCAGTTTATGGACTGAAGCTTTCTTT. Translated, it reads CASSLWTEAFF.